This passage covers 31 T cell receptor beta chains from one sample sequenced in a study of cytomegalovirus exposure and HLA in healthy donors. Use of 60 Vbeta and 13 Jbeta primers characterized the PCR. Data came from immunoSEQ multiplex PCR; TCRdb stores just in-frame clones and leaves some out. The profile shows approximately 170,000 clones, about 75% of them singletons. The sample consisted of PBMCs. These receptors were taken from a male donor in good health and CMV-seropositive.

CDR3: CASRPAPRGGEKLFF. CDR3 DNA sequence: TGTGCCAGTAGACCCGCGCCGAGGGGGGGTGAAAAACTGTTTTTT. The chain combines TRBV19 with TRBJ1-4; the D gene is possibly TRBD1 (6 bases). Looked up from germline, CDR1 is LNHDA and CDR2 is SQIVND (reference sequence). Trimming took off 6 bases at V and 7 bases at J, with 18 bases between the two ends. The CDR3 is 15 residues long. The full variable domain, completed using reference TRBV19 and TRBJ1-4, is DGGITQSPKYLFRKEGQNVTLSCEQNLNHDAMYWYRQDPGQGLRLIYYSQIVNDFQKGDIAEGYSVSREKKESFPLTVTSAQKNPTAFYLCASRPAPRGGEKLFFGSGTQLSVL.

The chain combines TRBV5-6 with TRBJ2-3; a weak D match, TRBD2 (6 bases). Germline values: CDR1 SGHDT, CDR2 YYEEEE. The V end lost 1 base, the J end lost 6 bases, and 24 bases lay between the germline ends. There are 18 residues in the CDR3. CDR3 bases: TGTGCCAGCAGCTTGCCCGCATGGCGAGCGGGCGCCCTCGATACGCAGTATTTT. This gives the protein CASSLPAWRAGALDTQYF.

V gene TRBV9 combines with J gene TRBJ2-1; 8 nucleotides agree with TRBD2. V dropped 4 bases and J dropped 9; count of bases not matched to a gene: 12. The V gene's germline CDR1 is SGDLS and CDR2 YYNGEE. The CDR3 totals 15 residues. This CDR3 reads CASSPGLAIGGEQFF. CDR3 coding DNA: TGTGCCAGCAGCCCCGGACTAGCAATAGGGGGTGAGCAGTTCTTC.

V gene TRBV15 combines with J gene TRBJ1-1; possible D gene TRBD1, 5 bases. From germline, CDR1 is LNHNV and CDR2 YYDKDF (reference sequence). V lost 0 bases to trimming and J lost 0 bases, with 11 bases between them. This CDR3 is built from 16 residues. CDR3: CATSREAPTVNTEAFF. The CDR3 bases are TGTGCCACCAGCAGAGAAGCCCCGACAGTGAACACTGAAGCTTTCTTT.

The rearrangement joins TRBV19 to TRBJ2-7; tentative D call: TRBD2 (5 bases). V was clipped by 3 bases and J by 4 bases, with 10 bases between them. The germline V gene has CDR1 LNHDA and CDR2 SQIVND (reference sequence). The CDR3 covers 13 residues. The CDR3 spells CASSIGGRYEQYF. The DNA for the CDR3 is TGTGCCAGTAGTATCGGAGGTAGATACGAGCAGTACTTC.

The chain uses TRBV14 and TRBJ2-3; D remains ambiguous. Trimming shortened V by 4 bases and J by 2 bases, and 7 bases separated the two germline ends. Germline CDR1 and CDR2: SGHDN and FVKESK. This CDR3 is built from 13 residues. CDR3 region: CASSPLYTDTQYF. DNA for the CDR3: TGTGCCAGCAGCCCCCTATACACAGATACGCAGTATTTT.

The chain uses TRBV9 and TRBJ1-3, with D possibly being TRBD1 (6 bases). Germline CDR1 is SGDLS and CDR2 is YYNGEE. V lost 4 bases to trimming and J lost 2 bases, with 16 bases between them. This CDR3 region has 16 residues. The CDR3 bases are TGTGCCAGCAGCATCCAACCAACAGGGCCTGGAAACACCATATATTTT. Translation gives CASSIQPTGPGNTIYF.

In its sample, this clone was seen once. The chain joins TRBV9 to TRBJ2-5, with D tentatively TRBD1 (6 bases). Trimming took 4 bases from V and 11 from J, leaving 21 bases between them. Germline V gives CDR1 SGDLS, CDR2 YYNGEE. CDR3 size: 14 residues. This CDR3 is CASSPMGQSPRQYF. CDR3 DNA sequence: TGTGCCAGCAGCCCTATGGGACAATCCCCTAGGCAGTACTTC.

This clone occurred a few times. The chain carries TRBV5-6 and TRBJ1-1; D gene uncertain. Germline V gives CDR1 SGHDT, CDR2 YYEEEE. The ends were cut back, 1 base at V and 5 bases at J, with 9 bases in the middle. The CDR3 is 13 residues long. CDR3 coding DNA: TGTGCCAGCAGCTTGTGGGCTATGACTGAAGCTTTCTTT. Amino acid sequence: CASSLWAMTEAFF. Using reference TRBV5-6 and TRBJ1-1 for the parts outside the CDR3, the full variable domain is DAGVTQSPTHLIKTRGQQVTLRCSPKSGHDTVSWYQQALGQGPQFIFQYYEEEERQRGNFPDRFSGHQFPNYSSELNVNALLLGDSALYLCASSLWAMTEAFFGQGTRLTVV.

This clone was counted between two and nine times. The chain uses TRBV18 and TRBJ1-2, with D possibly being TRBD1 (6 bases). The V gene lost 2 bases and the J gene lost 5 bases, with 12 bases spanning the gap. In germline, CDR1 is KGHSH, CDR2 LQKENI. CDR3 length equals 14 residues. The CDR3 loop reads CASSPSRGAYGYTF. The CDR3 bases are TGTGCCAGCTCACCATCACGGGGGGCATATGGCTACACCTTC.

This clone was counted only a few times. The V gene is TRBV10-3, the J gene TRBJ2-7, with 7 bases fitting TRBD1. Germline V CDR1 and CDR2: ENHRY, SYGVKD. The CDR3 contains 14 residues. V trimming: 10 bases; J trimming: 3 bases; junction bases outside the gene matches: 12. The CDR3 here is CASASGTVNYEQYF. As DNA, the CDR3 is TGTGCCAGCGCTTCCGGGACAGTTAACTACGAGCAGTACTTC.

V is TRBV7-2 and J is TRBJ2-1, with 11 bases fitting TRBD2. V lost 6 bases to trimming and J lost 2 bases; unmatched junction nucleotides: 6. The CDR3 is 16 amino acids. In germline, CDR1 is SGHTA, CDR2 FQGNSA. CDR3 nucleotide sequence: TGTGCCAGCAGGGATACTAGCGGGGGACCCTACAATGAGCAGTTCTTC. It yields the protein CASRDTSGGPYNEQFF.

V usage is TRBV5-4 and J usage is TRBJ2-7, with D possibly TRBD1 on 5 matching bases. In germline, CDR1 is SGHNT, CDR2 YYREEE (reference sequence). CDR3 size: 13 residues. Between the trimmed V and J ends, which lost 3 bases and 4 bases, there was a span of 11 bases. CDR3 amino acids: CASSSGAPYEQYF. For the CDR3, the DNA is TGTGCCAGCAGCTCTGGGGCACCGTACGAGCAGTACTTC.

The chain has TRBV5-1 and TRBJ1-2, with 9 nucleotides matching TRBD1. Germline V CDR1 and CDR2: SGHRS, YFSETQ. The CDR3 extends over 14 amino acids. The ends lost 0 bases at V and 3 bases at J; junction bases unmatched: 0. The CDR3 loop is CASSLGDRDYGYTF. The CDR3, as DNA: TGCGCCAGCAGCTTGGGGGACAGGGACTATGGCTACACCTTC.

The V call is TRBV19, the J call TRBJ1-1, with 7 bases identical to TRBD1. V lost 5 bases to trimming and J lost 4 bases; unmatched junction nucleotides: 7. CDR1 and CDR2 from the germline V gene are LNHDA and SQIVND (reference sequence). This CDR3 contains 14 residues. CDR3 sequence: CASSPTGWGTEAFF. As DNA, the CDR3 is TGTGCCAGTAGTCCGACAGGGTGGGGCACTGAAGCTTTCTTT.

This clone was seen a few times. The chain joins TRBV6-5 to TRBJ1-6, with D uncertain. Per the germline V gene, CDR1 is MNHEY and CDR2 is SVGAGI. The V end lost 2 bases, the J end lost 5 bases, and 13 bases lay between the germline ends. The CDR3 runs to 16 residues. DNA of the CDR3: TGTGCCAGCAGTTACCGTACCGCAGGAAATAATTCACCCCTCCACTTT. As protein: CASSYRTAGNNSPLHF.

The chain has TRBV9 and TRBJ2-2, with 7 bases identical to TRBD1. Germline V gene data show CDR1 as SGDLS and CDR2 as YYNGEE. The CDR3 sequence is 16 residues long. Trimming at V came to 3 bases and at J to 0 bases, leaving 5 bases not matched to a gene. The CDR3: CASSATTGANTGELFF. In DNA form, the CDR3 reads TGTGCCAGCAGCGCGACAACAGGGGCGAACACCGGGGAGCTGTTTTTT. Together with reference TRBV9 and TRBJ2-2, the CDR3 gives the full variable domain: DSGVTQTPKHLITATGQRVTLRCSPRSGDLSVYWYQQSLDQGLQFLIQYYNGEERAKGNILERFSAQQFPDLHSELNLSSLELGDSALYFCASSATTGANTGELFFGEGSRLTVL.

Worth noting for this clone: The same CDR3 also results from other DNA sequences found in this sample. The V and J genes are TRBV27 and TRBJ2-2; 8 positions match TRBD1. The junction had 8 bases not matched to a gene; V was cut back by 4 bases and J by 7 bases. CDR1 and CDR2 (germline): MNHEY, SMNVEV (reference sequence). This CDR3 has 15 amino acids. This CDR3 reads CASSSLGTGGGELFF. CDR3 nucleotide sequence: TGTGCCAGCAGTTCCCTCGGGACAGGCGGCGGGGAGCTGTTTTTT.

V is TRBV7-9 and J is TRBJ2-3, with a weak D call TRBD2 (7 bases). V lost 1 base, J lost 1 base, and 15 bases lay in between. Germline V gene sequence: CDR1 SEHNR, CDR2 FQNEAQ (reference sequence). The CDR3 sequence is 17 residues long. DNA of the CDR3: TGTGCCAGCAGCTTAGTGGGGGGGCTTGGGGGCACAGATACGCAGTATTTT. Protein product: CASSLVGGLGGTDTQYF.

The chain uses TRBV9 and TRBJ2-7; TRBD1 agrees at 8 bases. This CDR3 contains 14 residues. Germline V gives CDR1 SGDLS, CDR2 YYNGEE. V shed 4 bases, J shed 4 bases, and the junction held 7 bases outside the gene matches. The CDR3 nucleotides read TGTGCCAGCAGCCCCTGGACAGGGATGTACGAGCAGTACTTC. Residues: CASSPWTGMYEQYF.

The J gene is TRBJ2-7, the V gene TRBV27; TRBD2 matches 13 bases. This CDR3 spans 17 amino acids. Trimming took 3 bases from V and 7 from J; bases not matched to a gene: 12. Germline V gene lookup returns CDR1 MNHEY and CDR2 SMNVEV (reference sequence). The CDR3 bases are TGTGCCAGCAGTTTTTTTCCAACTAGCGGGGGGGCTCATGAGCAGTACTTC. The encoded protein is CASSFFPTSGGAHEQYF.

The chain uses TRBV5-1 and TRBJ2-3; 7 bases line up with TRBD1. With 2 bases clipped from V and 8 bases from J, the junction kept 14 bases outside the gene matches. The CDR3 has 16 residues. Germline V gene sequence: CDR1 SGHRS, CDR2 YFSETQ. CDR3 DNA sequence: TGCGCCAGCAGCTTTGACACCGGGACAGCTTTAGGTACGCAGTATTTT. Its translation is CASSFDTGTALGTQYF.

This rearrangement joins TRBV13 to TRBJ2-3; TRBD2 aligns across 9 bases. The CDR3 runs 17 residues. Germline CDR1 reads PRHDT; CDR2 reads FYEKMQ (reference sequence). V dropped 5 bases and J dropped 2; count of bases not matched to a gene: 11. In DNA, the CDR3 is TGTGCCAGCAGCGCCACTTCTAGCGGGGTTGTCACAGATACGCAGTATTTT. Amino acid sequence: CASSATSSGVVTDTQYF.

This clone was counted a few times. The rearrangement links TRBV5-1 to TRBJ2-5; TRBD1 might be the D (5 bases). The CDR3 runs to 15 residues. CDR1 and CDR2 (germline): SGHRS, YFSETQ. V gave up 3 bases and J gave up 1 base, with 13 bases separating them. The CDR3 bases are TGCGCCAGCAGCTCTCCTGACAGTGCCCAAGAGACCCAGTACTTC. It translates to CASSSPDSAQETQYF. The full variable domain, in which reference TRBV5-1 and TRBJ2-5 provide the parts outside the CDR3, is KAGVTQTPRYLIKTRGQQVTLSCSPISGHRSVSWYQQTPGQGLQFLFEYFSETQRNKGNFPGRFSGRQFSNSRSEMNVSTLELGDSALYLCASSSPDSAQETQYFGPGTRLLVL.

This chain links TRBV6-5 with TRBJ1-3; a possible D gene is TRBD1 (5 bases). The CDR3 consists of 15 residues. V lost 5 bases, J lost 0 bases, and 11 bases lay in between. Germline V lookup: CDR1 MNHEY, CDR2 SVGAGI. CDR3 protein: CASSQSGTSGNTIYF. DNA of the CDR3: TGTGCCAGCAGTCAAAGCGGGACCTCTGGAAACACCATATATTTT.

For the CDR3, the DNA is TGTGCCAGTAGTATAGACACAGCTGGCTACACCTTC. This sequence encodes CASSIDTAGYTF. V and J are TRBV19 and TRBJ1-2; D is ambiguous. This CDR3 has 12 residues. CDR1 and CDR2 (germline): LNHDA, SQIVND (reference sequence). V gave up 0 bases and J gave up 7 bases, with 6 bases separating them.

The chain joins TRBV11-3 to TRBJ2-1; TRBD2 aligns across 12 bases. V lost 4 bases to trimming and J lost 7 bases; unmatched junction nucleotides: 2. CDR3 size: 14 residues. Germline CDR1 is SGHNT and CDR2 is YENEEA. The CDR3 sequence is CASSSLAGGNEQFF. The CDR3 region has the DNA TGTGCCAGCAGCTCACTAGCGGGGGGAAATGAGCAGTTCTTC. Full variable domain (remainder filled in from reference TRBV11-3 and TRBJ2-1): EAGVVQSPRYKIIEKKQPVAFWCNPISGHNTLYWYLQNLGQGPELLIRYENEEAVDDSQLPKDRFSAERLKGVDSTLKIQPAELGDSAVYLCASSSLAGGNEQFFGPGTRLTVL.

The chain joins TRBV5-1 to TRBJ2-2; 7 bases map to TRBD1. The CDR3 runs 16 residues. CDR1 and CDR2 from the germline V gene are SGHRS and YFSETQ. V shed 1 base, J shed 6 bases, and the junction held 9 bases outside the gene matches. The DNA of the CDR3 is TGCGCCAGCAGCTTGAGGGAACAGGGGATAGCCGGGGAGCTGTTTTTT. Its protein is CASSLREQGIAGELFF.

V usage is TRBV29-1 and J usage is TRBJ2-1; TRBD2 is a possible D gene (6 bases). In germline, CDR1 is SQVTM, CDR2 ANQGSEA. The CDR3 is 14 amino acids. The V and J ends lost 4 bases and 2 bases respectively, with 12 bases between them. The CDR3 bases are TGCAGCGTTGGTCGTAGCGGTACCTACAATGAGCAGTTCTTC. The encoded protein is CSVGRSGTYNEQFF.

This chain links TRBV7-9 with TRBJ1-1, with D hard to call. The CDR3 has 13 residues. Trimming removed 5 bases at V and 6 bases at J, with 13 bases between. Looked up from germline, CDR1 is SEHNR and CDR2 is FQNEAQ (reference sequence). Here the CDR3 DNA reads TGTGCCAGCAGCCTACGAAGTATTGCTGAAGCTTTCTTT. Amino acids: CASSLRSIAEAFF.

This sequence joins TRBV5-1 and TRBJ1-1, with D tentatively TRBD1 (6 bases). This CDR3 has 16 residues. From germline, CDR1 is SGHRS and CDR2 YFSETQ. V dropped 1 base and J dropped 1 base, with 14 bases sitting between them. The CDR3 region is CASSLRAGARNTEAFF. The CDR3 nucleotides are TGCGCCAGCAGCTTGAGGGCAGGGGCGCGGAACACTGAAGCTTTCTTT.